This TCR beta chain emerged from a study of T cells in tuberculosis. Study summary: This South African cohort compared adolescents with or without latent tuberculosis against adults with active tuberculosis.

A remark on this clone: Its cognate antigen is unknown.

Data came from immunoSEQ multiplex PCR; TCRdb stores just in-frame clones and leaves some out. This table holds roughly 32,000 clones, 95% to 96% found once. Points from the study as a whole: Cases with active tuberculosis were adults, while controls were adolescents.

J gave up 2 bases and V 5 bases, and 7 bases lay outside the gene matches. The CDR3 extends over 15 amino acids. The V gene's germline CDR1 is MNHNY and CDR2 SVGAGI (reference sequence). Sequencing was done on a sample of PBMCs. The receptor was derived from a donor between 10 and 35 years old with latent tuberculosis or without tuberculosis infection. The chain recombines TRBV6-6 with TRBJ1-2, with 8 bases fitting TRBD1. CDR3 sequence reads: CASSGSGTGNYGYTF. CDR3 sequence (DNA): TGTGCCAGCAGTGGATCCGGGACAGGAAACTATGGCTACACCTTC.